This T cell receptor beta chain was retrieved from a study of T-cell memory formation after mild COVID-19. Study in general: TCR clusters were largely donor specific.

The V end lost 1 base, the J end lost 5 bases, and 6 bases lay between the germline ends. Germline V gene sequence: CDR1 PRHDT, CDR2 FYEKMQ (reference sequence). The CDR3 length is 12 residues. This clonotype was observed at least ten times. Its antigen is as yet unknown. One entry per CDR3 protein, called by TCRdb with MiXCR from the 5' RACE reads. The table includes about 350,000 distinct CDR3 sequences, roughly an eighth detected once. The study, taken as a whole, reports: Contracting CD8+ clones were enriched in EMRA, CD4+ mainly in CM and EM. The appearance of some responding clones in pre-infection memory suggested that cross-reactive memory joined.

The V call is TRBV13, the J call TRBJ2-7; no clear D. Sequencing input: PBMCs or a T cell subset sorted from them (not recorded which). The receptor comes from a man aged 18 to 29 who had mild COVID-19 (a few samples of this study predate the infection). Cell type and time point are not known. CDR3 DNA: TGTGCCAGCAGCTTAGTTGGGAACGAGCAGTACTTC. This encodes CASSLVGNEQYF.